These 25 T cell receptor beta chains came from one sample sequenced in a study of T-cell memory formation after mild COVID-19. TCRdb re-called the 5' RACE reads through MiXCR, storing one row per CDR3 protein. This table holds 400,000 to 500,000 distinct CDR3 sequences, 20% to 25% found once. Sequenced material: PBMCs or a T cell subset sorted from them (not recorded which). The source of these receptors is an adult woman who had mild COVID-19 (a few samples of this study predate the infection). Cell type and time point are not known.

This clonotype was observed a handful of times. This sequence joins TRBV6-2 or TRBV6-3 and TRBJ2-1, with 10 bases aligning to TRBD2. The CDR3 is 18 amino acids. V trimming: 1 base; J trimming: 9 bases; junction bases outside the gene matches: 15. Germline V gives CDR1 MNHEY, CDR2 SVGEGT. The DNA of the CDR3 is TGTGCCAGCAGTTACTATCCCCTAGCGGGGGCCCGTTGGGGTGAGCAGTTCTTC. As protein: CASSYYPLAGARWGEQFF.

This chain joins TRBV12-3 or TRBV12-4 and TRBJ2-1, with D tentatively TRBD2 (6 bases). V was cut by 4 bases and J by 6 bases, with 16 bases left in between. The CDR3 is made up of 15 amino acids. The CDR3 loop is CASSSGTPVGNEQFF. DNA of the CDR3: TGTGCCAGCAGTTCCGGGACTCCAGTGGGCAATGAGCAGTTCTTC.

The chain couples TRBV24-1 to TRBJ2-5; either TRBD1 or TRBD2 may fit D (5 bases each). This CDR3 contains 14 residues. The V gene lost 7 bases and the J gene lost 5 bases, with 16 bases spanning the gap. Looked up from germline, CDR1 is KGHDR and CDR2 is SFDVKD. The CDR3 is CATSPPGTRETQYF. CDR3 coding DNA: TGTGCCACCAGCCCCCCAGGGACGAGGGAGACCCAGTACTTC.

This chain links TRBV6-2 or TRBV6-3 with TRBJ2-5; 10 bases are a match to TRBD2. The V segment lost 2 bases and the J segment 5 bases; nucleotides outside the gene matches: 8. The CDR3 loop spans 16 amino acids. Germline CDR1 MNHEY, CDR2 SVGEGT. The CDR3 here is CASSYGLAGVGETQYF. The CDR3 DNA is TGTGCCAGCAGTTACGGGCTAGCGGGAGTTGGGGAGACCCAGTACTTC.

This clonotype was detected a few times. V usage is TRBV18 and J usage is TRBJ2-3, with TRBD2 as a possible D gene (5 bases). Germline lookup yields CDR1 KGHSH and CDR2 LQKENI. Trimming took off 5 bases at V and 0 bases at J, with 9 bases between the two ends. The CDR3 consists of 14 residues. The CDR3 is CASSTRLSTDTQYF. Written as DNA, the CDR3 is TGTGCCAGCTCAACTAGACTGAGCACAGATACGCAGTATTTT.

This clonotype was observed a few times. The chain employs TRBV28 and TRBJ2-5; 7 bases line up with TRBD2. In germline, CDR1 is MDHEN, CDR2 SYDVKM. This CDR3 region has 17 residues. J was trimmed by 4 bases and V by 3 bases; bases with no gene match: 14. CDR3 bases: TGTGCCAGCAGTTTCCAACCGGGACTATCCGGGGGAGAGACCCAGTACTTC. Amino acid sequence: CASSFQPGLSGGETQYF.

This clonotype was seen at least ten times. The chain's CDR3 is CASSLEGTQYF. For the CDR3, the DNA is TGCGCCAGCAGCTTGGAGGGGACCCAGTACTTC. The chain has TRBV5-1 and TRBJ2-5, with D hard to call. The CDR3 is 11 residues long. V shed 0 bases and J shed 7 bases, with 4 bases lying between them. Looked up from germline, CDR1 is SGHRS and CDR2 is YFSETQ.

V and J are TRBV7-6 and TRBJ2-1; 10 bases align to TRBD2. In germline, CDR1 is SGHVS, CDR2 FNYEAQ. The CDR3 runs 17 residues. V shed 0 bases and J 6 bases; nucleotides not matched to a gene: 8. The CDR3 region has the DNA TGTGCCAGCAGCTTAGCGCTACTAGCGGGACCACCCAATGAGCAGTTCTTC. Amino acids: CASSLALLAGPPNEQFF.

The chain uses TRBV5-8 and TRBJ1-2, with D possibly being TRBD1 (6 bases). CDR1 and CDR2 from the germline V gene are SGHTS and YDEGEE. The V end lost 4 bases, the J end lost 6 bases, and 13 bases lay between the germline ends. The CDR3 length is 13 residues. CDR3 sequence: CASSPKQGHGYTF. Written as DNA, the CDR3 is TGTGCCAGCAGCCCTAAACAGGGACATGGCTACACCTTC.

The V and J genes are TRBV20-1 and TRBJ1-2, with D tentatively TRBD1 (6 bases). Germline lookup yields CDR1 DFQATT and CDR2 SNEGSKA (reference sequence). V lost 6 bases and J lost 8, with 22 bases in between. The CDR3 covers 14 residues. For the CDR3, the DNA is TGCAGTGCCCGGACCCAGTCAGGGGATAAGGGCTACACCTTC. The encoded protein is CSARTQSGDKGYTF.

This clonotype has a handful of counts. J is TRBJ2-1 and V is TRBV4-3, with D possibly matching TRBD1 (5 bases). Germline CDR1 reads LGHNA; CDR2 reads YSLEER. CDR3 size: 14 residues. Deletions cut 0 bases from V and 3 bases from J, with 6 bases between. CDR3 protein: CASSQETVYNEQFF. CDR3 coding DNA: TGCGCCAGCAGCCAAGAGACAGTCTACAATGAGCAGTTCTTC.

This clonotype has just a few counts. The chain is built from TRBV12-3 or TRBV12-4 and TRBJ1-5; TRBD1 matches at 9 bases. The CDR3 contains 15 residues. Trimming removed 5 bases from V and 7 bases from J; junction bases left unmatched: 9. The CDR3 coding sequence is TGTGCCAGCAGTCTCGAGACAGGGGGGCGGCAGCCCCAGCATTTT. It specifies CASSLETGGRQPQHF.

CDR3 sequence reads: CATSDPSSERTDTQYF. The CDR3 DNA is TGTGCCACCAGTGATCCTTCTAGCGAACGCACAGATACGCAGTATTTT. The chain has TRBV24-1 and TRBJ2-3; a possible D gene is TRBD2 (6 bases). V lost 3 bases, J lost 1 base, and 13 bases lay in between. This CDR3 is 16 amino acids long. CDR1 KGHDR and CDR2 SFDVKD come from the germline V gene.

This clonotype was counted between two and nine times. This chain joins TRBV6-5 and TRBJ1-1; D not resolved. The CDR3 is made up of 12 amino acids. Germline V CDR1 and CDR2: MNHEY, SVGAGI. The ends were cut back, 4 bases at V and 6 bases at J, with 9 bases in the middle. The CDR3 loop is CASSSDVAEAFF. In nucleotides, the CDR3 is TGTGCCAGCAGTTCGGATGTGGCTGAAGCTTTCTTT.

The J gene is TRBJ2-7, the V gene TRBV2; D is ambiguous. The CDR3 is 14 residues long. From germline, CDR1 is SNHLY and CDR2 FYNNEI. V lost 6 bases and J 0 bases, leaving 12 bases between the germline ends. The CDR3 loop is CASRDPESSYEQYF. CDR3 coding DNA: TGTGCCAGCAGGGATCCGGAGAGCTCCTACGAGCAGTACTTC. Drawing the rest from reference TRBV2 and TRBJ2-7, the complete variable domain is EPEVTQTPSHQVTQMGQEVILRCVPISNHLYFYWYRQILGQKVEFLVSFYNNEISEKSEIFDDQFSVERPDGSNFTLKIRSTKLEDSAMYFCASRDPESSYEQYFGPGTRLTVT.

This chain joins TRBV4-1 and TRBJ2-3; possibly TRBD1 or TRBD2 for D (7 bases each). This CDR3 has 17 amino acids. Germline V gene data show CDR1 as MGHRA and CDR2 as YSYEKL. Trimming left V 0 bases short and J 3 bases short, with 16 bases between. The CDR3 protein is CASSQEPGGAGTDTQYF. CDR3 nucleotide sequence: TGCGCCAGCAGCCAAGAACCAGGGGGGGCCGGGACAGATACGCAGTATTTT.

V gene TRBV3-1 combines with J gene TRBJ1-5; D is unresolved. V was pared by 5 bases and J by 5 bases, with 7 bases between. CDR3 size: 12 residues. In germline, CDR1 is LGHDT, CDR2 YNNKEL (reference sequence). CDR3 sequence: CASSVLDQPQHF. The CDR3 nucleotides read TGTGCCAGCAGCGTGCTGGATCAGCCCCAGCATTTT. Drawing the rest from reference TRBV3-1 and TRBJ1-5, the complete variable domain is DTAVSQTPKYLVTQMGNDKSIKCEQNLGHDTMYWYKQDSKKFLKIMFSYNNKELIINETVPNRFSPKSPDKAHLNLHINSLELGDSAVYFCASSVLDQPQHFGDGTRLSIL.

The chain has TRBV5-4 and TRBJ1-1; 10 nucleotides align to TRBD1. The CDR3 covers 14 residues. The V gene's germline CDR1 is SGHNT and CDR2 YYREEE (reference sequence). V was pared by 2 bases and J by 4 bases, with 2 bases of the junction left unmatched. The CDR3 here is CASSFWTGGTEAFF. The CDR3, as DNA: TGTGCCAGCAGCTTTTGGACAGGGGGCACTGAAGCTTTCTTT.

The gene calls are TRBV25-1 and TRBJ2-1; D gene ambiguous. The CDR3 totals 16 residues. Trimming took off 5 bases at V and 5 bases at J, with 19 bases between the two ends. CDR1 is MGHDK and CDR2 is SYGVNS in the germline V gene. CDR3 amino acids: CASSYDRQDANNEQFF. Written as DNA, the CDR3 is TGTGCCAGCAGTTACGACCGCCAGGACGCCAACAATGAGCAGTTCTTC.

This clonotype was seen a few times. This chain uses TRBV12-3 or TRBV12-4 with TRBJ1-4, with 10 bases that match TRBD1. The junction had 9 bases not matched to a gene; V was cut back by 5 bases and J by 3 bases. The CDR3 contains 17 residues. CDR3 DNA: TGTGCCAGCAGTACTCCGGGACAGGGGAGGGCTAATGAAAAACTGTTTTTT. This translates into CASSTPGQGRANEKLFF.

This clonotype has a handful of counts. V is TRBV12-3 or TRBV12-4 and J is TRBJ2-1, with D possibly being TRBD2 (6 bases). This CDR3 has 14 amino acids. Trimming left V 6 bases short and J 4 bases short, with 13 bases between. This CDR3 reads CASSGLTGYNEQFF. CDR3 in DNA: TGTGCCAGCAGCGGACTAACGGGGTACAATGAGCAGTTCTTC.

This clonotype came up a few times. The chain uses TRBV14 and TRBJ1-1, with D perhaps matching TRBD1 (5 bases). Germline V gene lookup returns CDR1 SGHDN and CDR2 FVKESK. The V end was cut by 0 bases, the J end by 3 bases, with 14 bases between. The CDR3 covers 16 residues. CDR3: CASSQDPSTGYTEAFF. In DNA form, the CDR3 reads TGTGCCAGCAGCCAAGACCCCAGCACAGGCTACACTGAAGCTTTCTTT.

This clonotype has more than one count but fewer than ten. CDR3 amino acids: CASSLNGGGYEQYF. CDR3 bases: TGCGCCAGCAGCTTGAATGGGGGTGGATACGAGCAGTACTTC. The chain uses TRBV5-1 and TRBJ2-7; perhaps D is TRBD1 or TRBD2 (5 bases each). The CDR3 sequence is 14 residues long. Trimming removed 1 base at V and 4 bases at J, with 12 bases between. Germline CDR1 reads SGHRS; CDR2 reads YFSETQ.

This clonotype was seen more than once but under ten times. The J gene is TRBJ1-5, the V gene TRBV20-1; D remains unclear. Germline CDR1 is DFQATT and CDR2 is SNEGSKA (reference sequence). Trimming removed 0 bases at V and 2 bases at J, with 11 bases between. The CDR3 loop spans 15 amino acids. The DNA of the CDR3 is TGCAGTGCTAGAGAGGGCAACCAAGGCAATCAGCCCCAGCATTTT. Protein sequence: CSAREGNQGNQPQHF.

The chain couples TRBV7-8 to TRBJ1-2; tentative D call: TRBD1 (5 bases). The germline gives CDR1 SGHVS, CDR2 FQNEAQ. The length of the CDR3 is 16 residues. V lost 1 base to trimming and J lost 6 bases, with 18 bases between them. The CDR3 DNA follows: TGTGCCAGCAGCTTAGGACGACGGGGGAGGCTGGATGGCTACACCTTC. This codes for CASSLGRRGRLDGYTF.